This passage covers 31 T cell receptor beta chains from one sample sequenced in a study of CDR3 diversity in severe acne. Using its own MiXCR run on the PCR reads, TCRdb lists one record per CDR3 protein. The data hold tens of thousands of distinct CDR3 sequences, with 51% observed a single time. The sequenced material came from blood. Receptor source: a male donor in good health, without acne.

V and J are TRBV3-1 and TRBJ2-4; D is undetermined. The CDR3 loop spans 13 amino acids. CDR1 is LGHDT and CDR2 is YNNKEL in the germline V gene (reference sequence). Trimming removed 7 bases from V and 0 bases from J, with 7 bases in between. CDR3 protein: CASKDGAKNIQYF. In nucleotides, the CDR3 is TGTGCCAGCAAGGACGGAGCCAAAAACATTCAGTACTTC.

V gene TRBV4-2 combines with J gene TRBJ1-1; D unresolved. V lost 1 base and J lost 1, with 7 bases in between. This CDR3 comprises 14 residues. CDR1 is LGHNA, CDR2 YNFKEQ, per germline. The CDR3 region is CASSQVTENTEAFF. In DNA, the CDR3 is TGTGCCAGCAGCCAAGTCACGGAGAACACTGAAGCTTTCTTT.

This clonotype was seen many times. The genes are TRBV19 and TRBJ1-2, with 7 bases aligning to TRBD1. The V gene's germline CDR1 is LNHDA and CDR2 SQIVND (reference sequence). The CDR3 spans 19 residues. V lost 1 base, J lost 4 bases, and 18 bases stayed unmatched. The CDR3 DNA follows: TGTGCCAGTAGTATAGGGAGCTCGGGACAGCCCTTGGGGTTCTATGGCTACACCTTC. Protein sequence: CASSIGSSGQPLGFYGYTF.

This clonotype was seen repeatedly, ten times or more. The rearrangement links TRBV7-3 to TRBJ2-2; D gene unclear. Trimming took 3 bases from V and 5 from J, leaving 7 bases between them. CDR3 length: 13 residues. From germline, CDR1 is SGHTA and CDR2 FQGTGA. For the CDR3, the DNA is TGTGCCAGCAGCTTGAAGGGTACCGGGGAGCTGTTTTTT. Translation: CASSLKGTGELFF.

The table lists this clonotype with a few counts. The rearrangement uses TRBV6-1 and TRBJ2-7; the D gene is possibly TRBD1 (5 bases). The V and J ends lost 6 bases and 1 base respectively, with 19 bases between them. There are 16 residues in the CDR3. Germline-derived CDR1 and CDR2 are MNHNS and SASEGT. The CDR3 DNA reads as TGTGCCAGCAGAACCGAAGGGGCTGGGTGGTCCTACGAGCAGTACTTC. Amino acids: CASRTEGAGWSYEQYF.

The CDR3 DNA follows: TGTGCCACCAGCAGCGATGGACAGGGAGGCTATGGCTACACCTTC. This encodes CATSSDGQGGYGYTF. This sequence joins TRBV15 and TRBJ1-2; 8 nucleotides align to TRBD1. The CDR3 runs 15 residues. The V and J ends lost 3 bases and 4 bases, in that order; junction bases with no gene match: 7. Germline lookup yields CDR1 LNHNV and CDR2 YYDKDF (reference sequence).

This clonotype was detected ten times or more. V usage is TRBV6-5 and J usage is TRBJ2-5; no clear D. Germline V gene lookup returns CDR1 MNHEY and CDR2 SVGAGI. The V end was cut by 4 bases, the J end by 4 bases, with 10 bases between. This CDR3 is 13 amino acids long. The CDR3 region is CASSFMLGETQYF. Written as DNA, the CDR3 is TGTGCCAGCAGTTTTATGCTGGGAGAGACCCAGTACTTC.

The CDR3 bases are TGTGCCAGCAGCGGGCGGACAGGGTATGGCTACACCTTC. This translates into CASSGRTGYGYTF. The V gene is TRBV7-2, the J gene TRBJ1-2; TRBD1 agrees at 8 bases. This CDR3 spans 13 amino acids. The junction had 4 bases not matched to a gene; V was cut back by 5 bases and J by 5 bases. CDR1 is SGHTA, CDR2 FQGNSA, per germline.

This clonotype was detected only a few times. This chain uses TRBV20-1 with TRBJ1-1, with D perhaps TRBD1 (5 bases). Germline-derived CDR1 and CDR2 are DFQATT and SNEGSKA (reference sequence). CDR3 length: 12 residues. Trimming took 5 bases from V and 5 from J, leaving 12 bases between them. CDR3 region: CSAGRQRTEAFF. The CDR3 DNA follows: TGCAGTGCTGGACGACAGAGGACTGAAGCTTTCTTT.

The CDR3 DNA sequence: TGTGCCAGCACCACACAGGGGTACAATCAGCCCCAGCATTTT. It codes for CASTTQGYNQPQHF. The gene calls are TRBV11-1 and TRBJ1-5; 7 bases line up with TRBD1. Trimming at V came to 7 bases and at J to 3 bases, leaving 6 bases not matched to a gene. The CDR3 totals 14 residues. Germline values: CDR1 SGHAT, CDR2 FQDESV (reference sequence).

CDR3 amino acids: CASSLEWPGTGETQYF. CDR3 DNA: TGTGCCAGCAGCTTAGAGTGGCCGGGGACCGGAGAGACCCAGTACTTC. The chain is built from TRBV11-2 and TRBJ2-5; TRBD1 or TRBD2 may be the D gene (5 bases each). Per germline, CDR1 SGHAT and CDR2 FQNNGV. The length of the CDR3 is 16 residues. The ends were cut back, 0 bases at V and 4 bases at J, with 15 bases in the middle. Full variable domain (rest looked up from reference TRBV11-2 and TRBJ2-5): EAGVAQSPRYKIIEKRQSVAFWCNPISGHATLYWYQQILGQGPKLLIQFQNNGVVDDSQLPKDRFSAERLKGVDSTLKIQPAKLEDSAVYLCASSLEWPGTGETQYFGPGTRLLVL.

The chain carries TRBV7-4 and TRBJ1-1; 9 bases align to TRBD1. J was trimmed by 5 bases and V by 6 bases; bases with no gene match: 19. CDR1 is SGHVT, CDR2 SQSDAQ, per germline. CDR3 length equals 18 residues. This CDR3 reads CASRPPGQGNTSSTEAFF. In DNA, the CDR3 is TGTGCCAGCAGGCCTCCGGGACAGGGTAATACGAGCAGTACTGAAGCTTTCTTT.

This clonotype was found a few times. The J gene is TRBJ1-1, the V gene TRBV2; D not resolved. The CDR3 is 13 residues long. Germline V gene lookup returns CDR1 SNHLY and CDR2 FYNNEI. The V end was cut by 7 bases, the J end by 4 bases, with 13 bases between. Here the CDR3 reads CASIDYVITEAFF. The CDR3 nucleotides are TGTGCCAGCATCGACTATGTGATCACTGAAGCTTTCTTT.

This rearrangement joins TRBV10-1 to TRBJ2-7; 10 nucleotides match TRBD1. This CDR3 is built from 13 residues. The V and J ends lost 3 bases and 6 bases, in that order; junction bases with no gene match: 2. Per the germline V gene, CDR1 is WNHNN and CDR2 is SYGVQD (reference sequence). CDR3 nucleotide sequence: TGCGCCAGCAGTGACCGGGACAGGGGCGAGCAGTACTTC. It encodes CASSDRDRGEQYF.

This clonotype was counted a few times. The gene calls are TRBV30 and TRBJ1-1; D call uncertain. V gave up 2 bases and J gave up 5 bases, with 12 bases separating them. The CDR3 length is 13 residues. Germline CDR1 is GTSNPN and CDR2 is SVGIG (reference sequence). The CDR3 reads CAWSPDGSTEAFF. CDR3 bases: TGTGCCTGGAGTCCCGACGGGTCGACTGAAGCTTTCTTT.

A remark on this clonotype: Since a much larger clone is just one base distant, this may be a read error. The V call is TRBV24-1, the J call TRBJ2-2; 7 bases map to TRBD2. The CDR3 spans 14 residues. Germline trimming cut 10 bases from V and 6 bases from J; bases unmatched to any gene: 10. Looked up from germline, CDR1 is KGHDR and CDR2 is SFDVKD. The CDR3 nucleotides read TGTGCCACTGAGGGAGGGATTGGCTCCGGGGAGCTGTTTTTT. Translated: CATEGGIGSGELFF.

The rearrangement links TRBV19 to TRBJ1-5; D is uncertain. Germline CDR1 is LNHDA and CDR2 is SQIVND (reference sequence). Trimming removed 10 bases from V and 3 bases from J, with 13 bases in between. The CDR3 is 13 amino acids. The CDR3: CATKPVNNQPQHF. The DNA for the CDR3 is TGTGCCACTAAGCCCGTCAACAATCAGCCCCAGCATTTT.

This clonotype was seen many times. The V call is TRBV19, the J call TRBJ1-1; tentatively, D is TRBD1 (5 bases). This CDR3 is 14 amino acids long. CDR1 and CDR2 (germline): LNHDA, SQIVND (reference sequence). V was cut by 10 bases and J by 0 bases, with 15 bases left in between. CDR3 sequence: CATKSEGLNTEAFF. In nucleotides, the CDR3 is TGTGCCACCAAGAGTGAGGGGTTGAACACTGAAGCTTTCTTT.

The sample holds many counts of this clonotype. The gene calls are TRBV11-2 and TRBJ1-3; 9 positions agree with TRBD1. J gave up 6 bases and V 8 bases, and 8 bases lay outside the gene matches. The CDR3 extends over 14 amino acids. Germline V gene lookup returns CDR1 SGHAT and CDR2 FQNNGV. Here the CDR3 DNA reads TGTGCCAGCCGGCGTACAGGGGGCTTAAACACCATATATTTT. The encoded protein is CASRRTGGLNTIYF.

V is TRBV12-3 or TRBV12-4 and J is TRBJ2-1; 8 bases align to TRBD2. This CDR3 is built from 15 residues. V was pared by 2 bases and J by 10 bases, with 10 bases of the junction left unmatched. The CDR3 loop reads CASSLTAGAVGEQFF. The DNA of the CDR3 is TGTGCCAGCAGTTTAACAGCGGGAGCGGTAGGGGAGCAGTTCTTC.

The V gene is TRBV3-1, the J gene TRBJ2-7; D is undetermined. Trimming took off 4 bases at V and 3 bases at J, with 7 bases between the two ends. Germline CDR1 is LGHDT and CDR2 is YNNKEL (reference sequence). The CDR3 has 12 residues. This chain's CDR3 is CASSLSHYEQYF. The DNA of the CDR3 is TGTGCCAGCAGCCTCAGCCACTACGAGCAGTACTTC.

On this clonotype: Just one base apart from a much larger clone, this may be a read error. The chain has TRBV15 and TRBJ2-5; the D gene is possibly TRBD2 (5 bases). The length of the CDR3 is 14 residues. CDR1 is LNHNV and CDR2 is YYDKDF in the germline V gene (reference sequence). CDR3 region: CVTSKYERGETQYF. Written as DNA, the CDR3 is TGTGTCACCAGCAAGTATGAGCGCGGGGAGACCCAGTACTTC.

The table lists this clonotype with many counts. This may come from a read error, since a much larger clone is one base off. The chain recombines TRBV20-1 with TRBJ2-2; D gene ambiguous. This CDR3 spans 12 amino acids. Per the germline V gene, CDR1 is DFQATT and CDR2 is SNEGSKA (reference sequence). CDR3 region: CSAGELTGELFF. The CDR3 DNA reads as TGCAGTGCTGGAGAGCTCACCGGGGAGCTGTTTTTT.

This clonotype has at least ten counts. This chain uses TRBV12-3 or TRBV12-4 with TRBJ2-7; D gene uncertain. The CDR3 runs 11 residues. V gave up 8 bases and J gave up 6 bases, with 11 bases separating them. For the CDR3, the DNA is TGTGCCAGCGGCCCGCTGGGCGAGCAGTACTTC. It specifies CASGPLGEQYF.

The DNA of the CDR3 is TGTGCCAGCAGCTTGAGGAGCGGGGAGCAGTACTTC. It specifies CASSLRSGEQYF. The chain recombines TRBV5-4 with TRBJ2-7; D might be TRBD2 (6 bases). This CDR3 comprises 12 residues. V gave up 1 base and J gave up 7 bases, with 9 bases separating them. Germline-derived CDR1 and CDR2 are SGHNT and YYREEE (reference sequence).

The J gene is TRBJ2-1, the V gene TRBV20-1; 11 nucleotides align to TRBD2. V gave up 6 bases and J gave up 10 bases; unmatched junction bases: 11. This CDR3 spans 14 amino acids. Germline V gene data show CDR1 as DFQATT and CDR2 as SNEGSKA (reference sequence). In DNA form, the CDR3 reads TGCAGTGCCGTCCGACTAGCGGGGCGAGGGGAGCAGTTCTTC. Encoded protein: CSAVRLAGRGEQFF.

The chain employs TRBV19 and TRBJ1-5, with 7 bases fitting TRBD1. The trim removed 9 bases at V and 3 bases at J, leaving 11 bases unmatched. This CDR3 spans 15 amino acids. Germline V gives CDR1 LNHDA, CDR2 SQIVND (reference sequence). The DNA of the CDR3 is TGTGCCAGCAGTGTAACAGGGGAATACAATCAGCCCCAGCATTTT. It translates to CASSVTGEYNQPQHF.

The gene calls are TRBV5-6 and TRBJ2-1; 8 nucleotides align to TRBD1. Germline loops: CDR1 SGHDT, CDR2 YYEEEE. Trimming removed 4 bases from V and 8 bases from J; junction bases left unmatched: 5. This CDR3 spans 13 amino acids. CDR3: CASSPTGEHEQFF. The CDR3 DNA reads TGTGCCAGCAGCCCGACAGGGGAACATGAGCAGTTCTTC.

V usage is TRBV5-8 and J usage is TRBJ2-1, with 7 bases that match TRBD2. Germline lookup yields CDR1 SGHTS and CDR2 YDEGEE. V trimming: 4 bases; J trimming: 5 bases; junction bases outside the gene matches: 6. The CDR3 is 14 residues long. In nucleotides, the CDR3 is TGTGCCAGCAGCGCGGCCGCGGGGGACAATGAGCAGTTCTTC. It encodes CASSAAAGDNEQFF. The whole variable domain, remainder taken from reference TRBV5-8 and TRBJ2-1, is EAGVTQSPTHLIKTRGQQATLRCSPISGHTSVYWYQQALGLGLQFLLWYDEGEERNRGNFPPRFSGRQFPNYSSELNVNALELEDSALYLCASSAAAGDNEQFFGPGTRLTVL.

Written as DNA, the CDR3 is TGCGCCAGCAGCTTGGAACAGGGGGCGGCTGAAAAACTGTTTTTT. It yields the protein CASSLEQGAAEKLFF. The rearrangement joins TRBV5-1 to TRBJ1-4; the match to TRBD1 covers 9 bases. Per the germline V gene, CDR1 is SGHRS and CDR2 is YFSETQ. V shed 0 bases and J 7 bases; nucleotides not matched to a gene: 4. The CDR3 extends over 15 amino acids.

The chain has TRBV6-5 and TRBJ1-5, with D hard to call. CDR3 length equals 10 residues. Germline V gives CDR1 MNHEY, CDR2 SVGAGI. V shed 7 bases and J shed 11 bases, with 9 bases lying between them. The CDR3 loop reads CASNIGSQHF. CDR3 nucleotide sequence: TGTGCCAGCAACATAGGATCCCAGCATTTT.